Below, 27 T cell receptor beta chains from the same sample are listed, as sequenced in a study of neoadjuvant anti-PD-1 for oral cavity cancer. Some clones are missing from TCRdb's copy, which holds only in-frame ones; the method was immunoSEQ multiplex PCR. The sample includes some 16,000 clones, roughly 69% of them seen just once. The sample in question was PBMCs, obtained before nivolumab (anti-PD-1) treatment. These receptors came from a person between 40 and 85 years old with oral cavity squamous cell carcinoma.

The V call is TRBV5-1, the J call TRBJ1-1; weak D call: TRBD1 (5 bases). There are 18 residues in the CDR3. Trimming pared 2 bases from V and 1 base from J, leaving 21 bases between. Germline loops: CDR1 SGHRS, CDR2 YFSETQ. The DNA for the CDR3 is TGCGCCAGCAGCTTAAGGAGGCTTGAACTTAGGGGGAACACTGAAGCTTTCTTT. Translation gives CASSLRRLELRGNTEAFF.

The V call is TRBV9, the J call TRBJ2-1; the D is unclear. The germline CDR1 and CDR2 sequences are SGDLS and YYNGEE. Trimming removed 4 bases at V and 5 bases at J, with 16 bases between. The CDR3 has 15 amino acids. The CDR3 region is CASSPPPGRHNEQFF. CDR3 coding DNA: TGTGCCAGCAGCCCCCCCCCTGGGCGGCACAATGAGCAGTTCTTC.

This clone was observed a single time. The genes are TRBV5-6 and TRBJ2-5; D unresolved. Germline CDR1 is SGHDT and CDR2 is YYEEEE. The V gene lost 0 bases and the J gene lost 6 bases, with 6 bases spanning the gap. The CDR3 covers 12 residues. The CDR3 reads CASSLGLKTQYF. The CDR3 DNA reads TGTGCCAGCAGCTTGGGACTGAAGACCCAGTACTTC. The full variable domain, with the rest looked up from reference TRBV5-6 and TRBJ2-5, is DAGVTQSPTHLIKTRGQQVTLRCSPKSGHDTVSWYQQALGQGPQFIFQYYEEEERQRGNFPDRFSGHQFPNYSSELNVNALLLGDSALYLCASSLGLKTQYFGPGTRLLVL.

The rearrangement joins TRBV13 to TRBJ1-4; D is uncertain. This CDR3 spans 11 amino acids. Looked up from germline, CDR1 is PRHDT and CDR2 is FYEKMQ (reference sequence). Trimming took off 8 bases at V and 5 bases at J, with 6 bases between the two ends. In DNA, the CDR3 is TGTGCCAGCCGGGGAAATGAAAAACTGTTTTTT. This gives the protein CASRGNEKLFF.

The chain employs TRBV19 and TRBJ2-7; D is perhaps TRBD1 (6 bases). V dropped 9 bases and J dropped 3 bases, with 15 bases sitting between them. Germline CDR1 LNHDA, CDR2 SQIVND (reference sequence). CDR3 length: 13 amino acids. CDR3 nucleotide sequence: TGTGCCAGCCAGGGGCAGAGCCGCTACGAGCAGTACTTC. As protein: CASQGQSRYEQYF. Drawing the rest from reference TRBV19 and TRBJ2-7, the complete variable domain is DGGITQSPKYLFRKEGQNVTLSCEQNLNHDAMYWYRQDPGQGLRLIYYSQIVNDFQKGDIAEGYSVSREKKESFPLTVTSAQKNPTAFYLCASQGQSRYEQYFGPGTRLTVT.

CDR3 in amino acids: CASSPLVGRDEKLFF. DNA for the CDR3: TGTGCCAGCAGTCCCCTGGTGGGACGTGATGAAAAACTGTTTTTT. V is TRBV25-1 and J is TRBJ1-4, with D possibly TRBD1 on 5 matching bases. Trimming pared 5 bases from V and 6 bases from J, leaving 16 bases between. The CDR3 contains 15 residues. Germline values: CDR1 MGHDK, CDR2 SYGVNS.

V usage is TRBV11-3 and J usage is TRBJ2-2; no clear D. Trimming took off 0 bases at V and 10 bases at J, with 21 bases between the two ends. Germline V lookup: CDR1 SGHNT, CDR2 YENEEA. CDR3 size: 17 residues. The CDR3 sequence: CASSLEVAPHTREELFF. The CDR3 DNA reads TGTGCCAGCAGCTTAGAGGTAGCACCCCACACACGCGAGGAGCTGTTTTTT.

The chain has TRBV6-5 and TRBJ1-5, with D perhaps matching TRBD1 (5 bases). The CDR3 has 14 amino acids. CDR1 MNHEY and CDR2 SVGAGI come from the germline V gene. The V end was cut by 5 bases, the J end by 4 bases, with 12 bases between. The CDR3 sequence is CASSRSDTNQPQHF. CDR3 in DNA: TGTGCCAGCAGTCGTTCGGACACAAATCAGCCCCAGCATTTT.

In its sample, this clone was seen once. The V and J genes are TRBV6-5 and TRBJ2-6; D is unresolved. The germline V gene has CDR1 MNHEY and CDR2 SVGAGI. V was pared by 7 bases and J by 2 bases, with 6 bases between. The CDR3 totals 13 residues. This CDR3 reads CASTQPGANVLTF. In DNA, the CDR3 is TGTGCCAGCACCCAGCCTGGGGCCAACGTCCTGACTTTC.

The J gene is TRBJ1-1, the V gene TRBV6-5, with 8 nucleotides matching TRBD1. In germline, CDR1 is MNHEY, CDR2 SVGAGI. V lost 5 bases to trimming and J lost 3 bases; unmatched junction nucleotides: 8. The CDR3 spans 15 residues. The chain's CDR3 is CASSRSRGQDTEAFF. In DNA form, the CDR3 reads TGTGCCAGCAGTAGGTCCAGGGGGCAGGACACTGAAGCTTTCTTT.

The CDR3 DNA follows: TGTGCTAGTGCTTTAGGACTAGCGGCGATCGGGGAGCTGTTTTTT. This encodes CASALGLAAIGELFF. V is TRBV12-5 and J is TRBJ2-2; 10 bases are shared with TRBD2. Trimming cost V 7 bases and J 7 bases; bases outside gene matches: 9. The CDR3 contains 15 residues. Germline-derived CDR1 and CDR2 are LGHNT and FRNRAP.

This chain uses TRBV5-6 with TRBJ2-6; 11 nucleotides align to TRBD2. CDR3 length: 17 amino acids. Germline lookup yields CDR1 SGHDT and CDR2 YYEEEE. V shed 2 bases and J 0 bases; nucleotides not matched to a gene: 1. The CDR3 region is CASSLLAGVSGANVLTF. CDR3 nucleotides: TGTGCCAGCAGCTTACTAGCGGGAGTCTCTGGGGCCAACGTCCTGACTTTC.

The chain is built from TRBV6-1 and TRBJ1-2; D is undetermined. The CDR3 runs 12 residues. Germline-derived CDR1 and CDR2 are MNHNS and SASEGT. Trimming took 4 bases from V and 8 from J, leaving 11 bases between them. The CDR3 spells CASSVVVGGYTF. The CDR3 DNA sequence: TGTGCCAGCAGTGTAGTTGTGGGGGGCTACACCTTC.

The V gene is TRBV9, the J gene TRBJ2-2, with TRBD1 matching 7 bases. Looked up from germline, CDR1 is SGDLS and CDR2 is YYNGEE. The CDR3 extends over 16 amino acids. J lost 4 bases, V lost 4 bases, and 10 bases had no gene match. The CDR3 region has the DNA TGTGCCAGCAGCTTGGGACAGAGCGCCTCCACCGGGGAGCTGTTTTTT. Translated, it gives CASSLGQSASTGELFF.

V is TRBV6-5 and J is TRBJ1-2, with 8 bases fitting TRBD1. The CDR3 spans 14 residues. Germline loops: CDR1 MNHEY, CDR2 SVGAGI. Trimming cost V 9 bases and J 8 bases; bases outside gene matches: 14. Here the CDR3 DNA reads TGTGCCAGTCGGATCACAGGGGGACGAGGAGGCTACACCTTC. Its protein product is CASRITGGRGGYTF.

CDR3 sequence: CASRQQGAGNQPQHF. The CDR3 nucleotides are TGTGCCAGCAGACAACAGGGGGCTGGCAATCAGCCCCAGCATTTT. The gene calls are TRBV28 and TRBJ1-5, with 9 bases that match TRBD1. CDR1 is MDHEN and CDR2 is SYDVKM in the germline V gene. This CDR3 comprises 15 residues. After removal of 6 bases from V and 2 bases from J, the junction contained 5 bases not matched to a gene.

V gene TRBV4-1 combines with J gene TRBJ2-7; no firm D call. V lost 1 base to trimming and J lost 0 bases, with 7 bases between them. The CDR3 totals 14 residues. Germline values: CDR1 MGHRA, CDR2 YSYEKL. CDR3 bases: TGCGCCAGCAGCCAAGGAATGTTCTCCTACGAGCAGTACTTC. This codes for CASSQGMFSYEQYF.

This chain links TRBV10-2 with TRBJ2-3; D not certain. CDR1 WSHSY and CDR2 SAAADI come from the germline V gene. The CDR3 contains 12 residues. Trimming removed 5 bases from V and 0 bases from J, with 3 bases in between. CDR3 sequence reads: CASSYSTDTQYF. The CDR3 coding sequence is TGCGCCAGCAGTTACAGCACAGATACGCAGTATTTT.

CDR3 protein: CASTPVLAGEGEQYF. DNA for the CDR3: TGTGCCAGCACCCCCGTACTAGCGGGAGAGGGCGAGCAGTACTTC. The rearrangement links TRBV6-1 to TRBJ2-7, with TRBD2 matching 11 bases. This CDR3 is 15 amino acids long. CDR1 and CDR2 (germline): MNHNS, SASEGT. The V segment lost 7 bases and the J segment 6 bases; nucleotides outside the gene matches: 11.

CDR3 in amino acids: CAWSVLYGYTF. CDR3 coding DNA: TGTGCCTGGAGTGTGCTCTATGGCTACACCTTC. This sequence joins TRBV30 and TRBJ1-2, with unresolved D. CDR3 length: 11 residues. Germline V gene sequence: CDR1 GTSNPN, CDR2 SVGIG (reference sequence). Trimming took 0 bases from V and 4 from J, leaving 3 bases between them. Complete variable domain (other parts from reference TRBV30 and TRBJ1-2): SQTIHQWPATLVQPVGSPLSLECTVEGTSNPNLYWYRQAAGRGLQLLFYSVGIGQISSEVPQNLSASRPQDRQFILSSKKLLLSDSGFYLCAWSVLYGYTFGSGTRLTVV.

The gene calls are TRBV10-3 and TRBJ1-4; a weak D match, TRBD1 (5 bases). The CDR3 sequence is 15 residues long. V was pared by 6 bases and J by 0 bases, with 11 bases between. The V gene's germline CDR1 is ENHRY and CDR2 SYGVKD. CDR3 in amino acids: CAIRRTGATNEKLFF. The CDR3 DNA reads TGTGCCATCAGACGAACAGGTGCAACTAATGAAAAACTGTTTTTT.

This clone was picked up a small number of times. V usage is TRBV10-1 and J usage is TRBJ2-3, with 8 bases fitting TRBD2. The CDR3 extends over 15 amino acids. Germline assignment: CDR1 WNHNN and CDR2 SYGVQD (reference sequence). The ends lost 4 bases at V and 10 bases at J; junction bases unmatched: 13. CDR3 nucleotide sequence: TGCGCCAGCAGTGTCCAGCGGGAGAATTCCGGAGCGCAGTATTTT. Translation gives CASSVQRENSGAQYF.

V usage is TRBV10-3 and J usage is TRBJ2-3; a possible D gene is TRBD2 (7 bases). The CDR3 totals 16 residues. From germline, CDR1 is ENHRY and CDR2 SYGVKD. Trimming left V 3 bases short and J 5 bases short, with 18 bases between. CDR3 DNA sequence: TGTGCCATCAGTGACCCCACAGGGCGGGGGCTAGATACGCAGTATTTT. Its protein product is CAISDPTGRGLDTQYF.

J is TRBJ2-5 and V is TRBV7-9; TRBD2 is a possible D gene (6 bases). Trimming shortened V by 5 bases and J by 5 bases, and 15 bases separated the two germline ends. CDR3 length: 14 residues. Looked up from germline, CDR1 is SEHNR and CDR2 is FQNEAQ (reference sequence). CDR3 loop: CASSPWGGAETQYF. DNA for the CDR3: TGTGCCAGCAGCCCATGGGGCGGGGCGGAGACCCAGTACTTC.

This chain uses TRBV29-1 with TRBJ1-1, with D unresolved. Germline V gene data show CDR1 as SQVTM and CDR2 as ANQGSEA. Between the trimmed V and J ends, which lost 4 bases and 1 base, there was a span of 10 bases. The CDR3 totals 13 residues. CDR3 residues: CSVGDPKNTEAFF. The CDR3 DNA reads TGCAGCGTTGGCGATCCAAAGAACACTGAAGCTTTCTTT. Supplemented by reference TRBV29-1 and TRBJ1-1, the full variable domain reads SAVISQKPSRDICQRGTSLTIQCQVDSQVTMMFWYRQQPGQSLTLIATANQGSEATYESGFVIDKFPISRPNLTFSTLTVSNMSPEDSSIYLCSVGDPKNTEAFFGQGTRLTVV.

V is TRBV19 and J is TRBJ2-1, with a tentative D call TRBD2 (6 bases). CDR1 is LNHDA and CDR2 is SQIVND in the germline V gene (reference sequence). Between the trimmed V and J ends, which lost 1 base and 7 bases, there was a span of 14 bases. The CDR3 has 15 amino acids. CDR3 region: CASSIAPYAGNEQFF. The CDR3 coding sequence is TGTGCCAGTAGTATAGCGCCTTACGCGGGGAATGAGCAGTTCTTC.

The rearrangement joins TRBV6-5 to TRBJ1-5, with D possibly TRBD1 on 6 matching bases. Trimming pared 6 bases from V and 0 bases from J, leaving 12 bases between. CDR3 size: 15 residues. CDR1 MNHEY and CDR2 SVGAGI come from the germline V gene. CDR3 nucleotides: TGTGCCAGCAGGGGGGCAGGGTATAGCAATCAGCCCCAGCATTTT. Its protein is CASRGAGYSNQPQHF.